The 8 T cell receptor beta chains in this list originate from one sample, sequenced in a study of blood T cell repertoires in COVID-19 (dated by TCRdb to 2020 to 2022). The library was built by means of the immunoSEQ multiplex PCR assay. The table was pulled from immuneACCESS by TCRdb, which kept in-frame rearrangements only. Such tables lose some clones; where checked, under half of the loss comes from unresolved V genes, and the rest has no known cause. For this sample the table gives more than 200,000 clones, of which 65% to 85% were detected only once. Of the sample, 6% to 7.5% is held by the ten largest clones. Sequences were obtained from PBMCs or T cells enriched from blood (not recorded which). The receptors here all came from a woman between 40 and 55 years old with acute COVID-19.

This clone was picked up many times. The rearrangement uses TRBV7-2 and TRBJ1-5; D perhaps matches TRBD1 (6 bases). The CDR3 runs 14 residues. V lost 1 base and J lost 4, with 8 bases in between. Germline V gene data show CDR1 as SGHTA and CDR2 as FQGNSA. The CDR3 is CASSLVQGNQPQHF. The CDR3 DNA is TGTGCCAGCAGCTTAGTACAGGGTAATCAGCCCCAGCATTTT.

This clone was counted a few times. This chain uses TRBV5-4 with TRBJ2-5, with 10 bases identical to TRBD1. CDR1 is SGHNT, CDR2 YYREEE, per germline (reference sequence). The V segment lost 4 bases and the J segment 2 bases; nucleotides outside the gene matches: 5. This CDR3 has 15 amino acids. The chain's CDR3 is CASSRGTGEQETQYF. DNA of the CDR3: TGTGCCAGCAGCAGAGGGACAGGGGAGCAAGAGACCCAGTACTTC.

V usage is TRBV29-1 and J usage is TRBJ2-5; 7 nucleotides agree with TRBD1. The CDR3 consists of 13 residues. CDR1 is SQVTM, CDR2 ANQGSEA, per germline. J was trimmed by 2 bases and V by 5 bases; bases with no gene match: 5. The CDR3 sequence is CSVNRQGQETQYF. As DNA, the CDR3 is TGCAGCGTTAACAGACAGGGACAAGAGACCCAGTACTTC.

This sequence joins TRBV20-1 and TRBJ1-2; D not resolved. Germline V gives CDR1 DFQATT, CDR2 SNEGSKA (reference sequence). The length of the CDR3 is 11 residues. Trimming left V 6 bases short and J 7 bases short, with 12 bases between. CDR3 coding DNA: TGCAGTGCCAGCGAGGGCGGTGGCTACACCTTC. Translation gives CSASEGGGYTF.

The chain is built from TRBV4-2 and TRBJ1-1; 10 bases are a match to TRBD1. CDR1 is LGHNA, CDR2 YNFKEQ, per germline. This CDR3 comprises 18 residues. Trimming cost V 4 bases and J 3 bases; bases outside gene matches: 14. As DNA, the CDR3 is TGTGCCAGCAGCCCGTACGGGACAGGGGTGACAGAGGACACTGAAGCTTTCTTT. Its protein product is CASSPYGTGVTEDTEAFF.

The chain links TRBV28 to TRBJ2-2; D uncertain. Trimming stripped 3 bases from V and 0 bases from J, with 8 bases between. In germline, CDR1 is MDHEN, CDR2 SYDVKM. The CDR3 covers 15 residues. CDR3 sequence reads: CASSLPPANTGELFF. The CDR3 DNA reads TGTGCCAGCAGTTTGCCTCCAGCGAACACCGGGGAGCTGTTTTTT. The whole variable domain, remainder taken from reference TRBV28 and TRBJ2-2, is DVKVTQSSRYLVKRTGEKVFLECVQDMDHENMFWYRQDPGLGLRLIYFSYDVKMKEKGDIPEGYSVSREKKERFSLILESASTNQTSMYLCASSLPPANTGELFFGEGSRLTVL.

The chain links TRBV7-3 to TRBJ2-2; 11 bases fit TRBD2. From germline, CDR1 is SGHTA and CDR2 FQGTGA. Unmatched junction bases numbered 8, after V lost 4 bases and J lost 4 bases. The CDR3 covers 17 residues. This CDR3 reads CASSSRASGGFTGELFF. The CDR3 DNA is TGTGCCAGCAGCTCACGGGCTAGCGGGGGGTTCACCGGGGAGCTGTTTTTT.

This clone was detected only a few times. V is TRBV5-4 and J is TRBJ2-7, with D perhaps matching TRBD2 (6 bases). V gave up 1 base and J gave up 3 bases, with 11 bases separating them. The germline gives CDR1 SGHNT, CDR2 YYREEE (reference sequence). The CDR3 sequence is 14 residues long. CDR3 residues: CASSLPGGIYEQYF. Written as DNA, the CDR3 is TGTGCCAGCAGCTTGCCCGGGGGTATCTACGAGCAGTACTTC.